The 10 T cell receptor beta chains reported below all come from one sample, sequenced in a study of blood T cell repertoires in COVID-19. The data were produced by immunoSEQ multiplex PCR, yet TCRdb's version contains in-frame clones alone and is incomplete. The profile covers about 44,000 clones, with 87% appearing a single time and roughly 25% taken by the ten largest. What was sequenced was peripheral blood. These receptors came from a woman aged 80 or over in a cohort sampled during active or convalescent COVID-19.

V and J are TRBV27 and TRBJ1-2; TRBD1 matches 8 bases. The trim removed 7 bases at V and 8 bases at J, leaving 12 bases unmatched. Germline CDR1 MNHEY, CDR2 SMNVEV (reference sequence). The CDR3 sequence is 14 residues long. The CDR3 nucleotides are TGTGCCAGCAAAAGCAGGGGGCGTATGGGGGGCTACACCTTC. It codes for CASKSRGRMGGYTF.

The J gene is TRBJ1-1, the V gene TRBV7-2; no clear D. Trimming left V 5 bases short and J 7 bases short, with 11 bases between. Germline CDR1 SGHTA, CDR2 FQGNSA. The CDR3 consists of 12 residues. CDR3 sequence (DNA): TGTGCCAGCAGCCCCACTAACCGTGAAGCTTTCTTT. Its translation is CASSPTNREAFF. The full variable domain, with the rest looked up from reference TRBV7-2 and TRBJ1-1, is GAGVSQSPSNKVTEKGKDVELRCDPISGHTALYWYRQSLGQGLEFLIYFQGNSAPDKSGLPSDRFSAERTGGSVSTLTIQRTQQEDSAVYLCASSPTNREAFFGQGTRLTVV.

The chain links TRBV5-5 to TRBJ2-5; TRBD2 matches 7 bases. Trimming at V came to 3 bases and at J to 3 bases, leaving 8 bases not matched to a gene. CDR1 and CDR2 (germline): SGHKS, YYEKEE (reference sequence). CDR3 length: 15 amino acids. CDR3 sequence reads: CASSWGWGGEETQYF. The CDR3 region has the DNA TGTGCCAGCAGCTGGGGCTGGGGAGGGGAAGAGACCCAGTACTTC.

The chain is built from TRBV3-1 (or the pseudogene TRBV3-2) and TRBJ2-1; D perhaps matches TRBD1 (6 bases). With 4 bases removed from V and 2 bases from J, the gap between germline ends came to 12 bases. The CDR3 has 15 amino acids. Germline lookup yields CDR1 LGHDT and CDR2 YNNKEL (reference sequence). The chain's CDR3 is CASSPLTGTYNEQFF. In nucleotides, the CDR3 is TGTGCCAGCAGCCCATTGACAGGTACCTACAATGAGCAGTTCTTC.

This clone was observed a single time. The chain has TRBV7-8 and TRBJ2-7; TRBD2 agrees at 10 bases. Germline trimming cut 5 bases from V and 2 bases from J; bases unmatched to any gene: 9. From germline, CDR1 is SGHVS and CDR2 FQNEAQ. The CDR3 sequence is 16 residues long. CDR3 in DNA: TGTGCCAGCAGCATGAGCCGGACTAGCGGTACCTACGAGCAGTACTTC. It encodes CASSMSRTSGTYEQYF. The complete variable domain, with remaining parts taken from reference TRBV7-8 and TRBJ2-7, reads GAGVSQSPRYKVAKRGQDVALRCDPISGHVSLFWYQQALGQGPEFLTYFQNEAQLDKSGLPSDRFFAERPEGSVSTLKIQRTQQEDSAVYLCASSMSRTSGTYEQYFGPGTRLTVT.

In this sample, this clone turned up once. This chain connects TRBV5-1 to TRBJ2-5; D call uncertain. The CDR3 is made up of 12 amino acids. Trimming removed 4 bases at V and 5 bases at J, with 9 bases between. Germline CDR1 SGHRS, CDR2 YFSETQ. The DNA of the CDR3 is TGCGCCAGCAGCGTGACAAGTGAGACCCAGTACTTC. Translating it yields CASSVTSETQYF.

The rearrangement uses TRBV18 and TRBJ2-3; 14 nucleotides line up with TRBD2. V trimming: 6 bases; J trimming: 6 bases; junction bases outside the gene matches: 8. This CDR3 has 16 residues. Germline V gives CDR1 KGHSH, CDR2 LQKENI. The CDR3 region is CASSPGLAGVSDTQYF. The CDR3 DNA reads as TGTGCCAGCTCGCCGGGACTAGCGGGGGTCAGCGATACGCAGTATTTT.

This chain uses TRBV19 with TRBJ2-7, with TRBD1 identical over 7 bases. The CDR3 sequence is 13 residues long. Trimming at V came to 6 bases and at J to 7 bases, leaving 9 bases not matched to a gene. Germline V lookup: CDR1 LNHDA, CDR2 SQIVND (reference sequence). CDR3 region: CASSRTGPGEQYF. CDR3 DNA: TGTGCCAGTAGCCGGACAGGTCCGGGAGAGCAGTACTTC.

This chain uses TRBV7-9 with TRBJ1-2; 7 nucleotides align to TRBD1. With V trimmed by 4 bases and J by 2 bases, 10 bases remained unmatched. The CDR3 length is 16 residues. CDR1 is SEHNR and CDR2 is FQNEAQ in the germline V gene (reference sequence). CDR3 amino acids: CASSSTQPGQNYGYTF. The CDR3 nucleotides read TGTGCCAGCAGCTCTACACAACCGGGACAGAACTATGGCTACACCTTC. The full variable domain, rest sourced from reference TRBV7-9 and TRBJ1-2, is DTGVSQNPRHKITKRGQNVTFRCDPISEHNRLYWYRQTLGQGPEFLTYFQNEAQLEKSRLLSDRFSAERPKGSFSTLEIQRTEQGDSAMYLCASSSTQPGQNYGYTFGSGTRLTVV.

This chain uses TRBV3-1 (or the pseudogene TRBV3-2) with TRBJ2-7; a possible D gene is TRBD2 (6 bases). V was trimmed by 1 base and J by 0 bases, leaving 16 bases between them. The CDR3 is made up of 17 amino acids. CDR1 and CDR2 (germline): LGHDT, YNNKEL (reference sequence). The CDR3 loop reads CASSQVLSAGSSYEQYF. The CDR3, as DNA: TGTGCCAGCAGCCAAGTTCTTTCGGCGGGGAGCTCCTACGAGCAGTACTTC.